Sequencing of this T cell receptor (beta chain) was carried out in a study of blood T cell repertoires in COVID-19. For the study at large: COVID-19 samples from acute and convalescent phases originated in the United States, Italy and Spain.

The CDR3 has 15 amino acids. The germline V gene encodes CDR1 SGHRS and CDR2 YFSETQ. V was trimmed by 4 bases and J by 3 bases, leaving 17 bases between them. Per the authors' pipeline: Counts of nucleated cells, estimated from reference gene primer amplification, were obtained. The method was immunoSEQ multiplex PCR; TCRdb's version includes in-frame clones alone and lacks a portion of them. Clone size and the V and J calls come from that table; the DNA yielded D and trimming. The sample includes 350,000 to 450,000 clones, 70% to 90% of them seen just once. Assignment of participants to cohorts was predicated upon participant-reported clinical history.

The receptor's source is a man aged 40-49 years in a cohort exposed to, infected with or recovered from COVID-19 (not recorded which). The chain couples TRBV5-1 to TRBJ2-7; maybe TRBD2 (5 bases). Sequenced input: PBMCs or T cells enriched from blood (not recorded which). This CDR3 reads CASSPRGGNNYEQYF. The DNA for the CDR3 is TGCGCCAGCAGCCCCCGTGGAGGCAACAACTACGAGCAGTACTTC.